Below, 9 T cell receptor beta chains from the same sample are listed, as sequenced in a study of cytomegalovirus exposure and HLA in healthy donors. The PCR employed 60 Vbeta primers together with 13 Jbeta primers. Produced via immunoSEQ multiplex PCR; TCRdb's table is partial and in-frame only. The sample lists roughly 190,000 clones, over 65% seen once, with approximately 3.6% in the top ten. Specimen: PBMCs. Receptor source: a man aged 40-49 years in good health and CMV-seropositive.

The DNA of the CDR3 is TGCGCCAGCAGTCGGTATAGCGGGGGGGGTAATGAGCAGTTCTTC. This gives the protein CASSRYSGGGNEQFF. The J gene is TRBJ2-1, the V gene TRBV4-1, with TRBD2 matching over 11 bases. Germline lookup yields CDR1 MGHRA and CDR2 YSYEKL. The CDR3 length is 15 residues. The V gene end was trimmed by 6 bases and the J gene end by 7 bases; junction bases not matched to a gene: 8.

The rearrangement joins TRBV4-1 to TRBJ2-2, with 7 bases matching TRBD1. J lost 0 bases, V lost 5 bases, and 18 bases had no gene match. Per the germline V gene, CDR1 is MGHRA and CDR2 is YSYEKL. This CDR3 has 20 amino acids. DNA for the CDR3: TGCGCCAGCAGCTACCGACCGGGACAGACGAACGTGGCGAACACCGGGGAGCTGTTTTTT. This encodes CASSYRPGQTNVANTGELFF.

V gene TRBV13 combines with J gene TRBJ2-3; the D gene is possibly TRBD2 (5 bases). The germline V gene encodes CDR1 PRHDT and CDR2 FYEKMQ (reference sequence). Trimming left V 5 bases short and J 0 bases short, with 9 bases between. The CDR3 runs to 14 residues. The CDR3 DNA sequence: TGTGCCAGCAGCCCGGACTTAAGCACAGATACGCAGTATTTT. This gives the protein CASSPDLSTDTQYF.

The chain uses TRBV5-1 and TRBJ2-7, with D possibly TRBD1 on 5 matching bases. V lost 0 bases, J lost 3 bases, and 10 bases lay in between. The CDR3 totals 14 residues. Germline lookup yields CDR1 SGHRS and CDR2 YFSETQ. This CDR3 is CASSLVPGIYEQYF. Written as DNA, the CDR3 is TGCGCCAGCAGCTTGGTCCCAGGGATCTACGAGCAGTACTTC.

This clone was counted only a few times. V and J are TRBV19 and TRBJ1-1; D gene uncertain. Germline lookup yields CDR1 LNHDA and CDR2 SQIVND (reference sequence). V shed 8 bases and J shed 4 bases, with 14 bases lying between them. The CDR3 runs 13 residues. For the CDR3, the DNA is TGTGCCAGTCGGGAGGAAAAGGGCACTGAAGCTTTCTTT. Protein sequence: CASREEKGTEAFF.

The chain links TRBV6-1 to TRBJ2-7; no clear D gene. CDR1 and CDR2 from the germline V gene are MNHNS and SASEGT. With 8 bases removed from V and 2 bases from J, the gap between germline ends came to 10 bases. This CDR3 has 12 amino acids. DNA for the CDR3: TGTGCCAGCTCCTTAACGGCCTACGAGCAGTACTTC. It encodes CASSLTAYEQYF.

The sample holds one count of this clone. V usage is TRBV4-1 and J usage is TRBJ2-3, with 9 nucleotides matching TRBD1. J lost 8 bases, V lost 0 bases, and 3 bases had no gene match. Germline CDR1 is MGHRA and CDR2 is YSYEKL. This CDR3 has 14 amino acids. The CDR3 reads CASSQEQGAGTQYF. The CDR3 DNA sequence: TGCGCCAGCAGCCAAGAACAGGGGGCGGGTACGCAGTATTTT.

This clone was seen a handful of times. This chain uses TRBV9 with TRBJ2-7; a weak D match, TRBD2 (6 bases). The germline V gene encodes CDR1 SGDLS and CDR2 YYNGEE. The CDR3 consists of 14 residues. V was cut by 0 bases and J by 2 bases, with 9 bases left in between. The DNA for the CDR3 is TGTGCCAGCAGCGTAGGGGTAGCGGCCTACGAGCAGTACTTC. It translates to CASSVGVAAYEQYF.

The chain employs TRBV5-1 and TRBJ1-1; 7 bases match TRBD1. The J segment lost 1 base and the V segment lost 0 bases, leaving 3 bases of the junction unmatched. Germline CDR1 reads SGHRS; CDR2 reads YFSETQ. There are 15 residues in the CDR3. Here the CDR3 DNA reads TGCGCCAGCAGCTTGGGGGACAGCGCGAACACTGAAGCTTTCTTT. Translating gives CASSLGDSANTEAFF.